Shown below are 4 T cell receptor beta chains from a single sample sequenced in a study of cytomegalovirus exposure and HLA in healthy donors. Use of 60 Vbeta and 13 Jbeta primers characterized the PCR. Libraries were prepared by immunoSEQ multiplex PCR; TCRdb keeps only in-frame clonotypes and omits some of them. The data hold under 150,000 clones, with 81% observed a single time. Sequencing was carried out using PBMCs. The receptors originated from a man between 18 and 29 years old in good health and CMV-seronegative.

This chain joins TRBV5-1 and TRBJ2-2, with D possibly TRBD2 on 5 matching bases. This CDR3 region has 18 residues. Germline V gene data show CDR1 as SGHRS and CDR2 as YFSETQ. Trimming took 0 bases from V and 6 from J, leaving 21 bases between them. CDR3 nucleotides: TGCGCCAGCAGCTTGGCCGGGGTGCCCCATTACCCCGCCGGGGAGCTGTTTTTT. Translated: CASSLAGVPHYPAGELFF.

The rearrangement joins TRBV2 to TRBJ1-1, with D perhaps matching TRBD1 (5 bases). Germline CDR1 is SNHLY and CDR2 is FYNNEI. The CDR3 spans 13 residues. V lost 7 bases and J lost 5, with 14 bases in between. The CDR3 bases are TGTGCCAGCACATTTGGGGGGAATACTGAAGCTTTCTTT. It yields the protein CASTFGGNTEAFF.

The chain has TRBV10-3 and TRBJ1-1, with TRBD1 matching 10 bases. The trim removed 4 bases at V and 3 bases at J, leaving 8 bases unmatched. The CDR3 is made up of 16 amino acids. Germline V gene lookup returns CDR1 ENHRY and CDR2 SYGVKD. The CDR3, as DNA: TGTGCCATCAGTGGACGGGAGGGACAGGGGTACACTGAAGCTTTCTTT. Translation: CAISGREGQGYTEAFF.

This clone was observed a single time. The V gene is TRBV28, the J gene TRBJ1-5; 9 nucleotides line up with TRBD1. After removal of 5 bases from V and 4 bases from J, the junction contained 6 bases not matched to a gene. CDR1 MDHEN and CDR2 SYDVKM come from the germline V gene. The CDR3 length is 15 residues. DNA of the CDR3: TGTGCCAGCAGTGTTGCGACAGGGGGAAATCAGCCCCAGCATTTT. It translates to CASSVATGGNQPQHF. The full variable domain, in which reference TRBV28 and TRBJ1-5 provide the parts outside the CDR3, is DVKVTQSSRYLVKRTGEKVFLECVQDMDHENMFWYRQDPGLGLRLIYFSYDVKMKEKGDIPEGYSVSREKKERFSLILESASTNQTSMYLCASSVATGGNQPQHFGDGTRLSIL.